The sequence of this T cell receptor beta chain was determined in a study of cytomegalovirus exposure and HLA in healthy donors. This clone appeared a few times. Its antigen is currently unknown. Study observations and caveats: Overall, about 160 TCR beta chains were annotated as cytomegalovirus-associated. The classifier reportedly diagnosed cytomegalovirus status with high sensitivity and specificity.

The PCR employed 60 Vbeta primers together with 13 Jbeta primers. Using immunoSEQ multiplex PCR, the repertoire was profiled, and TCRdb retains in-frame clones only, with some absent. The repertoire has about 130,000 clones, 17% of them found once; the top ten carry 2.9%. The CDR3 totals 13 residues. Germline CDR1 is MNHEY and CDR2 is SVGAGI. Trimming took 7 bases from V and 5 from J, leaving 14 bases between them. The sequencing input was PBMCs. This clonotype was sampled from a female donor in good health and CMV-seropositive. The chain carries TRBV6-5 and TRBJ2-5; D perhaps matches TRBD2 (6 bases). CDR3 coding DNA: TGTGCCAGCACCCTAGCGAACTCGGAGACCCAGTACTTC. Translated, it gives CASTLANSETQYF.